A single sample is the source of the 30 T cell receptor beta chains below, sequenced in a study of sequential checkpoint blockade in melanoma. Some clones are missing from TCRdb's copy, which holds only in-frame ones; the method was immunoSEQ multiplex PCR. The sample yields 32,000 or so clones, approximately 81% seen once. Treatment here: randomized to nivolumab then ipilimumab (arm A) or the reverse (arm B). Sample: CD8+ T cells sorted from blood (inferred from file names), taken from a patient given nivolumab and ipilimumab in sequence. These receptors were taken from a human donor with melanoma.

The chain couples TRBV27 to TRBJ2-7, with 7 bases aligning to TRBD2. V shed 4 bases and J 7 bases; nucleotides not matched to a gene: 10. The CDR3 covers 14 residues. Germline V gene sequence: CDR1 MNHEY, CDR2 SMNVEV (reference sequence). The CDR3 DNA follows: TGTGCCAGCAGTTCCAGGGAGGGGACGGGGGAGCAGTACTTC. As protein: CASSSREGTGEQYF.

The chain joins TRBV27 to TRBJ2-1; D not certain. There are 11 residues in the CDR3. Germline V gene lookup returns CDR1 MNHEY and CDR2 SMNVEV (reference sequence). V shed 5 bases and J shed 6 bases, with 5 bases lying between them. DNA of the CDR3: TGTGCCAGCAGTGACATCAATGAGCAGTTCTTC. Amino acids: CASSDINEQFF.

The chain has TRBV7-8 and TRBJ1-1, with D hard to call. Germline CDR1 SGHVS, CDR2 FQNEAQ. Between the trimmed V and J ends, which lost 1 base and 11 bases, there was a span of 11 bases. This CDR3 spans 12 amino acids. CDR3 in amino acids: CASSLGGMVAFF. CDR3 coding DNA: TGTGCCAGCAGCTTAGGAGGCATGGTCGCTTTCTTT.

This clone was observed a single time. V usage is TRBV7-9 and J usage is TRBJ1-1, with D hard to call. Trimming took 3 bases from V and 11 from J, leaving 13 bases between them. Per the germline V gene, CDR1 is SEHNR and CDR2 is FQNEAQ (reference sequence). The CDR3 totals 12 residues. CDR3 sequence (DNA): TGTGCCAGCAGCTTCCGGCACCCGGAGGCTTTCTTT. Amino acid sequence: CASSFRHPEAFF.

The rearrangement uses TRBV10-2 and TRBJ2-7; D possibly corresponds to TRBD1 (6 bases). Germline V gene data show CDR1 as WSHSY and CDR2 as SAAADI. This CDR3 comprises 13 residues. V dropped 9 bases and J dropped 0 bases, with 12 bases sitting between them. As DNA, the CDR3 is TGCGCCAGTAACAGGGTCGGCTCCTACGAGCAGTACTTC. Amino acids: CASNRVGSYEQYF.

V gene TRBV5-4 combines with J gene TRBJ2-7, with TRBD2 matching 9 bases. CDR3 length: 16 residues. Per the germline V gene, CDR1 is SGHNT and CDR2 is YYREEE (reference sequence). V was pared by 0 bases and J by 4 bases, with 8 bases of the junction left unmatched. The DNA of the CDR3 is TGTGCCAGCAGCTTGGACTTAGGTAGCGGGAGATACGAGCAGTACTTC. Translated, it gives CASSLDLGSGRYEQYF.

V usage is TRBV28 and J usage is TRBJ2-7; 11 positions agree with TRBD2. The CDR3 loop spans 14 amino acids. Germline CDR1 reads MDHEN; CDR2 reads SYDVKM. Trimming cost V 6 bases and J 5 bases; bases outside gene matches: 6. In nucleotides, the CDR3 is TGTGCCAGCAGCCGTAGCGGGAGGGGGCACGAGCAGTACTTC. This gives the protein CASSRSGRGHEQYF.

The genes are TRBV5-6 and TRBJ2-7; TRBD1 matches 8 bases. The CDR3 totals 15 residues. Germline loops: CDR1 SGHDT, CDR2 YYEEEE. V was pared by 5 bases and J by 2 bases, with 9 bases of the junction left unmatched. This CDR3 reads CASSSGQGVTYEQYF. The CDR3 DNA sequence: TGTGCCAGCAGTTCTGGACAGGGAGTAACCTACGAGCAGTACTTC.

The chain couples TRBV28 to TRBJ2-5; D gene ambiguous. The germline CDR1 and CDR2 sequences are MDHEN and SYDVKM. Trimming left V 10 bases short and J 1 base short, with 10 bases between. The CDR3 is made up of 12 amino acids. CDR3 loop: CATETLQETQYF. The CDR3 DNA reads TGTGCCACCGAGACTCTCCAAGAGACCCAGTACTTC.

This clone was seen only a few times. CDR3 in amino acids: CASSQKGSNQPQHF. CDR3 DNA sequence: TGTGCCAGCAGCCAGAAGGGGAGCAATCAGCCCCAGCATTTT. The chain joins TRBV7-9 to TRBJ1-5, with a tentative D call TRBD1 (5 bases). V was pared by 5 bases and J by 1 base, with 9 bases between. The CDR3 is made up of 14 amino acids. The V gene's germline CDR1 is SEHNR and CDR2 FQNEAQ (reference sequence).

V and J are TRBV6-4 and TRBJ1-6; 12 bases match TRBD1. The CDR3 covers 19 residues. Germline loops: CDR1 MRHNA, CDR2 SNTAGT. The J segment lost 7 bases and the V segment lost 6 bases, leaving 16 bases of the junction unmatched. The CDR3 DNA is TGTGCCAGCAGGAGCCCGGGACAGGGGGCTGGGATTACGAATTCACCCCTCCACTTT. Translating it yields CASRSPGQGAGITNSPLHF.

In nucleotides, the CDR3 is TGTGCCAGCAGCGGATGGACTAGCGGAGGGAAAAACATTCAGTACTTC. Amino acids: CASSGWTSGGKNIQYF. The rearrangement links TRBV9 to TRBJ2-4; 10 bases line up with TRBD2. Trimming cost V 3 bases and J 4 bases; bases outside gene matches: 7. Germline values: CDR1 SGDLS, CDR2 YYNGEE. This CDR3 region has 16 residues.

CDR3 sequence (DNA): TGTGCCAGCAGTGAAGCTCCAAGGGGCTTAAATGAAAAACTGTTTTTT. Encoded protein: CASSEAPRGLNEKLFF. This chain links TRBV2 with TRBJ1-4, with D maybe TRBD1 (5 bases). The CDR3 contains 16 residues. V lost 0 bases, J lost 5 bases, and 13 bases lay in between. The germline CDR1 and CDR2 sequences are SNHLY and FYNNEI.

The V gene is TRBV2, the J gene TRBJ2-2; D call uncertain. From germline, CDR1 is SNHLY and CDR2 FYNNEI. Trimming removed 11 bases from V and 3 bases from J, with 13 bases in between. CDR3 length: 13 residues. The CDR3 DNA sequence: TGTGCCGTCTTCCTCCCGGACACCGGGGAGCTGTTTTTT. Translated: CAVFLPDTGELFF.

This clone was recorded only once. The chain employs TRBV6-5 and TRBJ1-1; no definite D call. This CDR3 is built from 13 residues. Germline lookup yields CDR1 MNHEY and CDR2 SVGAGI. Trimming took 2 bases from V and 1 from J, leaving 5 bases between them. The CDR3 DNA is TGTGCCAGCAGTTACACCGGGAACACTGAAGCTTTCTTT. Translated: CASSYTGNTEAFF.

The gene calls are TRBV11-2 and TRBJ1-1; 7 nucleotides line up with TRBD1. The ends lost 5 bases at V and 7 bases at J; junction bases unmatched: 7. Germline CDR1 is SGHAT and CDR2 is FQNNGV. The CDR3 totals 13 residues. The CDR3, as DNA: TGTGCCAGCAGCCTAGGGAGGGACAGTGAAGCTTTCTTT. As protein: CASSLGRDSEAFF.

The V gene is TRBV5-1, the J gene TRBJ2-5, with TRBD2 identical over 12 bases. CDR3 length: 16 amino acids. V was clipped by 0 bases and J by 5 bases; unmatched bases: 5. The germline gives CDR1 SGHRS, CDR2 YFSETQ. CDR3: CASSLGLAGAGETQYF. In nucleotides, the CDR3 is TGCGCCAGCAGCTTGGGACTAGCGGGGGCTGGGGAGACCCAGTACTTC.

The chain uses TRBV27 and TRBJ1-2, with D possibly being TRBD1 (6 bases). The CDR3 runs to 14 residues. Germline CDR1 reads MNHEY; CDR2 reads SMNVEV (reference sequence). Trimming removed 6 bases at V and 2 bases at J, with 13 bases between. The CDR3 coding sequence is TGTGCCAGCAGACCGACAGGCCGGAACTATGGCTACACCTTC. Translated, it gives CASRPTGRNYGYTF.

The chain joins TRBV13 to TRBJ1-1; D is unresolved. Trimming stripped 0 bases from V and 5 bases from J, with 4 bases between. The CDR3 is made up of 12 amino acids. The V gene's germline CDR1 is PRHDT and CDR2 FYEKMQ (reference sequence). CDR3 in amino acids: CASSLGSTEAFF. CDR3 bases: TGTGCCAGCAGCTTAGGCAGTACTGAAGCTTTCTTT. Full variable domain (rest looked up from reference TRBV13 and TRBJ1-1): AAGVIQSPRHLIKEKRETATLKCYPIPRHDTVYWYQQGPGQDPQFLISFYEKMQSDKGSIPDRFSAQQFSDYHSELNMSSLELGDSALYFCASSLGSTEAFFGQGTRLTVV.

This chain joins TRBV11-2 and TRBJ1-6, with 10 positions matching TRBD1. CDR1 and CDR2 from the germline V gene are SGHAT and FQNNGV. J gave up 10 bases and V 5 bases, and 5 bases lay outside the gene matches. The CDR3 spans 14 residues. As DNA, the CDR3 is TGTGCCAGCAGCACGACAGGGGGCGGCTCACCCCTCCACTTT. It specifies CASSTTGGGSPLHF.

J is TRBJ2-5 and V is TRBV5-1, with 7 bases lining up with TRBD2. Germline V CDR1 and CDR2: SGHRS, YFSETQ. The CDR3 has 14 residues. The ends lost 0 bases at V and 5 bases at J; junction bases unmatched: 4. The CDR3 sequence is CASSLGGGLETQYF. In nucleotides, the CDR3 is TGCGCCAGCAGCTTGGGGGGAGGGCTGGAGACCCAGTACTTC.

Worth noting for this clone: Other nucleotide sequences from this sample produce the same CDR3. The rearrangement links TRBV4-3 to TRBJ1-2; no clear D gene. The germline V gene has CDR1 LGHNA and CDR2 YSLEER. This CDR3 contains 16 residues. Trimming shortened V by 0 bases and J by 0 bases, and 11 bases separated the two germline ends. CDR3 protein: CASSQEWPDSNYGYTF. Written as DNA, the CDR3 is TGCGCCAGCAGCCAAGAGTGGCCCGACTCTAACTATGGCTACACCTTC.

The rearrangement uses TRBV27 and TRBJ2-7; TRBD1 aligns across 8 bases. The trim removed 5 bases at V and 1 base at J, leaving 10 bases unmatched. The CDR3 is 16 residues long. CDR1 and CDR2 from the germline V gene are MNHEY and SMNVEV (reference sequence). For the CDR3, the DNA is TGTGCCAGCAGTAAATCCAGGGGGCCCTTATCCTACGAGCAGTACTTC. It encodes CASSKSRGPLSYEQYF.

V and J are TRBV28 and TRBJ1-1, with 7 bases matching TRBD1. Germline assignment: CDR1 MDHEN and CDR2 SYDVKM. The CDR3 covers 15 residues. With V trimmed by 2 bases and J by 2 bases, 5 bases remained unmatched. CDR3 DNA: TGTGCCAGCAGTTTAAGGGACAGCGCTAACACTGAAGCTTTCTTT. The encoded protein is CASSLRDSANTEAFF.

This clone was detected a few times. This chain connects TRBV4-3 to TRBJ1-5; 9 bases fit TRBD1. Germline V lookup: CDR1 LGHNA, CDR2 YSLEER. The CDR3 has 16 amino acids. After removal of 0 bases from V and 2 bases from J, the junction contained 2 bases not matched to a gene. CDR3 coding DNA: TGCGCCAGCAGCCAAGACAGGACAGGGGGCAATCAGCCCCAGCATTTT. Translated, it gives CASSQDRTGGNQPQHF.

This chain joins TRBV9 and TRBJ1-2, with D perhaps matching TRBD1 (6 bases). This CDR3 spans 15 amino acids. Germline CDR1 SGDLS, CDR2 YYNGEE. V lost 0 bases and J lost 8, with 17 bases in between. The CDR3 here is CASSVDRTAQNGYTF. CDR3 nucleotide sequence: TGTGCCAGCAGCGTAGATAGGACAGCTCAGAACGGCTACACCTTC.

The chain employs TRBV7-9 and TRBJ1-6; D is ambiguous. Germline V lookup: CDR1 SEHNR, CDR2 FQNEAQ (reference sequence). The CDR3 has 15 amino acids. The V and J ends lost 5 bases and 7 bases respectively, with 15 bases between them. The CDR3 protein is CASSPKWSENSPLHF. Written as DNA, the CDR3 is TGTGCCAGCAGCCCTAAATGGAGCGAAAATTCACCCCTCCACTTT.

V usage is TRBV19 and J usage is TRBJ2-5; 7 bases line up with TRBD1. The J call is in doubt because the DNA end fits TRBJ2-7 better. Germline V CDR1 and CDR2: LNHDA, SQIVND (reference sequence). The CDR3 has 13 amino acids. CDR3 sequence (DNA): TGTGCCAGCCAGGGACAGAGCTCCTACGAGCAGTACTTC. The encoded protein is CASQGQSSYEQYF.

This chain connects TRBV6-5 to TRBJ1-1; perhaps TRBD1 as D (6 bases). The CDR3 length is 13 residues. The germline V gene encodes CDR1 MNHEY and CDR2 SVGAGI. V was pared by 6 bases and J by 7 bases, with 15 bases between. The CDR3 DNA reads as TGTGCCAGCAGACCGGACAGAAGGAGTGAAGCTTTCTTT. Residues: CASRPDRRSEAFF.

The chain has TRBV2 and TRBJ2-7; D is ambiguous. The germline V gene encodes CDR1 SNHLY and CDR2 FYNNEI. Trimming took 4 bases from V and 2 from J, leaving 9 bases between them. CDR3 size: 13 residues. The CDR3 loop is CASSGGDTYEQYF. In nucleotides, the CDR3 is TGTGCCAGCAGTGGCGGCGATACCTACGAGCAGTACTTC.